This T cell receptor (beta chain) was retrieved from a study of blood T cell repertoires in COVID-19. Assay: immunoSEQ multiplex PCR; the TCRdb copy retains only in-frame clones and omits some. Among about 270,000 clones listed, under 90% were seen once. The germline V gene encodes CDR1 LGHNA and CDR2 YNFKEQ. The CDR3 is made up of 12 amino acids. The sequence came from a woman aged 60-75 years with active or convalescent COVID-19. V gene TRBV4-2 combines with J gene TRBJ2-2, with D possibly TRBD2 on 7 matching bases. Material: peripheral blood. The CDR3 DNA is TGTGCGGGGGCGGGGGACACCGGGGAGCTGTTTTTT. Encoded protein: CAGAGDTGELFF.